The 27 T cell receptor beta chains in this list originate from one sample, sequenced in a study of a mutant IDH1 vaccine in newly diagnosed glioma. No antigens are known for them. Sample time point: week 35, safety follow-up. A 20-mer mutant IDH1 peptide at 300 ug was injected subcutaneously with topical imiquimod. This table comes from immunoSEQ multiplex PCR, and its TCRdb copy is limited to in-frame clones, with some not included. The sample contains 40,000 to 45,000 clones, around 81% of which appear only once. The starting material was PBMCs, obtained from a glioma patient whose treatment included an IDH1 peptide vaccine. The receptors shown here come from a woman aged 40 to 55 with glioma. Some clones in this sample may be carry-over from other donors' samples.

In nucleotides, the CDR3 is TGCGCCAGCAGCAAGGGGGACAGTACCTATGGCTACACCTTC. Residues: CASSKGDSTYGYTF. The rearrangement links TRBV5-1 to TRBJ1-2; TRBD1 agrees at 7 bases. The V segment lost 4 bases and the J segment 4 bases; nucleotides outside the gene matches: 7. The germline V gene has CDR1 SGHRS and CDR2 YFSETQ. The CDR3 sequence is 14 residues long.

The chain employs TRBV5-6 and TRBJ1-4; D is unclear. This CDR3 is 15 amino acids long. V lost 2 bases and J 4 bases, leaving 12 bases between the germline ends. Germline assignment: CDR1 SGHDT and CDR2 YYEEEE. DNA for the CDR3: TGTGCCAGCAGCTTAGGAGCCACAGTTAATGAAAAACTGTTTTTT. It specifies CASSLGATVNEKLFF.

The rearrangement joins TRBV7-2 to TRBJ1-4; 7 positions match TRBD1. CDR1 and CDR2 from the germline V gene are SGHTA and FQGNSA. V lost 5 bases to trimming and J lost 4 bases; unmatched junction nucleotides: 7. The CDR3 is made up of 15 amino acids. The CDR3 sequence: CASSPAAGGNEKLFF. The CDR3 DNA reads TGTGCCAGCAGCCCCGCGGCAGGGGGTAATGAAAAACTGTTTTTT. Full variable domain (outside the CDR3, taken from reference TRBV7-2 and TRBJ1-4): GAGVSQSPSNKVTEKGKDVELRCDPISGHTALYWYRQSLGQGLEFLIYFQGNSAPDKSGLPSDRFSAERTGGSVSTLTIQRTQQEDSAVYLCASSPAAGGNEKLFFGSGTQLSVL.

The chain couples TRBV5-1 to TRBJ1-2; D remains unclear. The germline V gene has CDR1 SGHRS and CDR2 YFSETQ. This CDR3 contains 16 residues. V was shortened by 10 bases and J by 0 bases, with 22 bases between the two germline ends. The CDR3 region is CAGLSVFRSANYGYTF. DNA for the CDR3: TGCGCCGGCCTCAGCGTCTTCCGATCAGCTAACTATGGCTACACCTTC.

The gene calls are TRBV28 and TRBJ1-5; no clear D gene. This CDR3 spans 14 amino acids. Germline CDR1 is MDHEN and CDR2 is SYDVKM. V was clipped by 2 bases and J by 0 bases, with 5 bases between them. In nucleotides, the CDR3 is TGTGCCAGCAGTTTAATAGGTAGCAATCAGCCCCAGCATTTT. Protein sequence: CASSLIGSNQPQHF.

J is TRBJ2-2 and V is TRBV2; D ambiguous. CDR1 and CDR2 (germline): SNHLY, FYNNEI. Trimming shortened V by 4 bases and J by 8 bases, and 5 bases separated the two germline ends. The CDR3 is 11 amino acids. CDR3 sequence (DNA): TGTGCCAGCAGTGGGTCGGGGGAGCTGTTTTTT. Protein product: CASSGSGELFF.

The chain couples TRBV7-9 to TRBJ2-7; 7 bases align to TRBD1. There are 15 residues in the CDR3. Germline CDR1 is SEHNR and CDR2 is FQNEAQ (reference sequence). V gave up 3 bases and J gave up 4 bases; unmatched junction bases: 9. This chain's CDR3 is CASSFPDRARYEQYF. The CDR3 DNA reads TGTGCCAGCAGCTTCCCCGACAGGGCGAGGTACGAGCAGTACTTC.

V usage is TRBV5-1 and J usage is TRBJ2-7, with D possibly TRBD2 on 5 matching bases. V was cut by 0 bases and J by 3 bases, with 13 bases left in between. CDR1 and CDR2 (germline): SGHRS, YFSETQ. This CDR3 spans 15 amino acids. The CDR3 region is CASSLDPAANYEQYF. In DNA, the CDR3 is TGCGCCAGCAGCTTGGACCCAGCGGCGAACTACGAGCAGTACTTC.

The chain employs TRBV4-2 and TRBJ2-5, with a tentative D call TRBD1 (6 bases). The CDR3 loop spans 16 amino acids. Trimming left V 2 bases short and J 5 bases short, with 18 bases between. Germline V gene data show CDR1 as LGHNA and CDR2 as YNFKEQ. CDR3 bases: TGTGCCAGCAGCCAACCAGACGGTCCAGGGGCGGAGACCCAGTACTTC. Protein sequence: CASSQPDGPGAETQYF.

The CDR3 protein is CSARAGNIQYF. For the CDR3, the DNA is TGCAGTGCTAGAGCTGGAAACATTCAGTACTTC. The chain is built from TRBV20-1 and TRBJ2-4; D remains unclear. The V gene's germline CDR1 is DFQATT and CDR2 SNEGSKA (reference sequence). V was cut by 1 base and J by 6 bases, with 4 bases left in between. The CDR3 runs 11 residues.

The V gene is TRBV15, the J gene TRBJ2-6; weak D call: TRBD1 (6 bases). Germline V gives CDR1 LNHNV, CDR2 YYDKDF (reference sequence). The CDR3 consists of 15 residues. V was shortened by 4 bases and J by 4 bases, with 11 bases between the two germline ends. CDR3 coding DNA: TGTGCCACCAGCACCAACAGGGCCGGGGCCAACGTCCTGACTTTC. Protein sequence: CATSTNRAGANVLTF.

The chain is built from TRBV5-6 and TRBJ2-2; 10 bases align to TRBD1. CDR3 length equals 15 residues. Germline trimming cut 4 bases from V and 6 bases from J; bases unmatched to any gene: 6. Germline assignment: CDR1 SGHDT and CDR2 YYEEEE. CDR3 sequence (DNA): TGTGCCAGCAGCCGCGGGACAGGGGAGGCCGGGGAGCTGTTTTTT. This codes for CASSRGTGEAGELFF.

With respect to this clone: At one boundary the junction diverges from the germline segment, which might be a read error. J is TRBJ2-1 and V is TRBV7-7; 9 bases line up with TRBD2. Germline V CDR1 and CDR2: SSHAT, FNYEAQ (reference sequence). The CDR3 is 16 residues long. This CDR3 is CASSQSAGGPNNEQFF. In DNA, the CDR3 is TGTGCTAGCAGCCAATCGGCGGGAGGGCCTAACAATGAGCAGTTCTTC.

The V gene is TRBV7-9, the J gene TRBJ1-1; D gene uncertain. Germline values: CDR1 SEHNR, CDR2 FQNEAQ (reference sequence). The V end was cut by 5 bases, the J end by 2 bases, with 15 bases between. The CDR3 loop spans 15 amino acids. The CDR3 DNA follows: TGTGCCAGCAGCCCCGAAGGCGGCCATAACACTGAAGCTTTCTTT. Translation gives CASSPEGGHNTEAFF.

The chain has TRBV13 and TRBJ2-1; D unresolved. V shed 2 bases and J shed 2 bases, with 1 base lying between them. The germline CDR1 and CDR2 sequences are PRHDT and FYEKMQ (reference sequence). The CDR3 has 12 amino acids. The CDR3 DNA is TGTGCCAGCAGCTTAACCTACAATGAGCAGTTCTTC. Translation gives CASSLTYNEQFF.

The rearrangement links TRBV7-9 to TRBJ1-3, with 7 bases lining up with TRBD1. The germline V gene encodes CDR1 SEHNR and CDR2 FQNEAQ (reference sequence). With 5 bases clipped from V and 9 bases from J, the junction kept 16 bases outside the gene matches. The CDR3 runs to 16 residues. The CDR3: CASSPYPDRAGVTIYF. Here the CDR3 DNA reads TGTGCCAGCAGCCCCTACCCTGACAGGGCGGGAGTCACCATATATTTT.

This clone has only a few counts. The CDR3 region is CASSESGGPSGNTIYF. As DNA, the CDR3 is TGTGCCAGCAGTGAATCAGGAGGACCCTCTGGAAACACCATATATTTT. The gene calls are TRBV6-1 and TRBJ1-3; no firm D call. This CDR3 is built from 16 residues. V shed 2 bases and J shed 0 bases, with 11 bases lying between them. CDR1 is MNHNS and CDR2 is SASEGT in the germline V gene.

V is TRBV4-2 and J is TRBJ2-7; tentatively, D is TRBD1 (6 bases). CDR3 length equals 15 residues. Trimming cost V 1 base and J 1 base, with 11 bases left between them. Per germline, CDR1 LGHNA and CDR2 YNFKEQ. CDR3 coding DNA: TGTGCCAGCAGCCAAGCTCAGGGGCATTCCTACGAGCAGTACTTC. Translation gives CASSQAQGHSYEQYF.

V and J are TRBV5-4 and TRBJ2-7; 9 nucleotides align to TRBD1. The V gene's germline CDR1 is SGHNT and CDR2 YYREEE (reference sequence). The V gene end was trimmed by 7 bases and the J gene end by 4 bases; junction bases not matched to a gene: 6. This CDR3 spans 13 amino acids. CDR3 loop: CASGRQGDYEQYF. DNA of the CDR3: TGTGCCAGCGGGCGACAGGGGGATTACGAGCAGTACTTC.

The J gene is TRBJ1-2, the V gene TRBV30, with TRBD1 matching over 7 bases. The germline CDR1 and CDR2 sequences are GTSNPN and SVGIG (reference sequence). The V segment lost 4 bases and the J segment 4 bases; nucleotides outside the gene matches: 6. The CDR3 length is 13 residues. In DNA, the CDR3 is TGTGCCTGGAATCGGGACAGACCCTATGGCTACACCTTC. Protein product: CAWNRDRPYGYTF.

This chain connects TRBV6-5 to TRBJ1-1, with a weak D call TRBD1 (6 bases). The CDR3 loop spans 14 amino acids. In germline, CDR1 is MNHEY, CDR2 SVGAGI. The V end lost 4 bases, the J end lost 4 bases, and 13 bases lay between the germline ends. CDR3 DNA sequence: TGTGCCAGCAGTTTACAGGGAAGAGTCACTGAAGCTTTCTTT. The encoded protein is CASSLQGRVTEAFF.

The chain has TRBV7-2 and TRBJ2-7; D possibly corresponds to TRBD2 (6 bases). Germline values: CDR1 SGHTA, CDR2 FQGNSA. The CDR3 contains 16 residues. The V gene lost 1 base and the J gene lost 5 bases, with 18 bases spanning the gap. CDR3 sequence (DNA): TGTGCCAGCAGCTTAGTGGTTCTGGGAGGTGGTCACGAGCAGTACTTC. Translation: CASSLVVLGGGHEQYF. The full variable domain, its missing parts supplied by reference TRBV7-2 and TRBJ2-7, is GAGVSQSPSNKVTEKGKDVELRCDPISGHTALYWYRQSLGQGLEFLIYFQGNSAPDKSGLPSDRFSAERTGGSVSTLTIQRTQQEDSAVYLCASSLVVLGGGHEQYFGPGTRLTVT.

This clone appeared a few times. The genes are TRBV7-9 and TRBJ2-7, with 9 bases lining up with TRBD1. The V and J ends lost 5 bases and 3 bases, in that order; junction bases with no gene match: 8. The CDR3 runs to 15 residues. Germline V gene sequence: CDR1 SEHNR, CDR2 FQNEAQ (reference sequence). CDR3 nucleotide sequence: TGTGCCAGCAGCCATCCGGGACAGGGAAACTACGAGCAGTACTTC. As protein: CASSHPGQGNYEQYF.

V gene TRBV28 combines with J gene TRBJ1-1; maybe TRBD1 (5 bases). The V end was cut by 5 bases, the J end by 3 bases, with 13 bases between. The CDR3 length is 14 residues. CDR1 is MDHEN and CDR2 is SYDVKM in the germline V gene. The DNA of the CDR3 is TGTGCCAGCAGTCCCGGGGGGAGGTACACTGAAGCTTTCTTT. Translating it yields CASSPGGRYTEAFF. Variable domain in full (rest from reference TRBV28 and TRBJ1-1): DVKVTQSSRYLVKRTGEKVFLECVQDMDHENMFWYRQDPGLGLRLIYFSYDVKMKEKGDIPEGYSVSREKKERFSLILESASTNQTSMYLCASSPGGRYTEAFFGQGTRLTVV.

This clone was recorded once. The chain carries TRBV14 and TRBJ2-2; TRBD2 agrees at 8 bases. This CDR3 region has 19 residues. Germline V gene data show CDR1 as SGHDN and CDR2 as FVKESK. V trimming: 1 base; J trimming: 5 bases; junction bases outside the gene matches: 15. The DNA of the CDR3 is TGTGCCAGCAGCCAAGGGGCCGCACTGGGTAGCGGGGCGACCGGGGAGCTGTTTTTT. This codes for CASSQGAALGSGATGELFF.

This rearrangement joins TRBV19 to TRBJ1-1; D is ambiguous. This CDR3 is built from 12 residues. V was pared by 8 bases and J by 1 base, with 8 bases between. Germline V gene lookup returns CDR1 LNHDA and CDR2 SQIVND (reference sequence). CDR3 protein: CASFSWNTEAFF. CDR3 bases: TGTGCCAGTTTTTCGTGGAACACTGAAGCTTTCTTT.

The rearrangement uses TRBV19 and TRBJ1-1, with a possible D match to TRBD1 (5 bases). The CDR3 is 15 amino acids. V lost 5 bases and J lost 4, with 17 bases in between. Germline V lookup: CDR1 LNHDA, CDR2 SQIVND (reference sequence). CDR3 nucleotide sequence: TGTGCCAGTAGTTCCTGGGGGGGTTTGGGCACTGAAGCTTTCTTT. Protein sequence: CASSSWGGLGTEAFF.